This T cell receptor (beta chain) emerged from a study of T cell repertoires in cytomegalovirus infection. As for the study in general: Both a matching HLA type and CMV infection were indicated by public TCR beta signatures. General study points: Cumulative frequency (of public TCR beta family members) identified carriers of CMV plus the relevant HLA. HLA-C-restricted, CMV-specific TCR beta clonotypes were dominant ex vivo.

This clonotype was detected ten times or more. The antigen is not known. TCRdb reprocessed the reads via MiXCR and lists one record per CDR3 protein. Of 100,000 to 150,000 distinct CDR3 sequences detected, roughly 9% appear once; the ten largest clones hold about a tenth. The CDR3 totals 14 residues. CDR1 and CDR2 (germline): SGHNT, YYREEE (reference sequence). V shed 2 bases and J shed 5 bases, with 13 bases lying between them. The sequenced sample consisted of PBMCs. The chain links TRBV5-4 to TRBJ1-1; weak D call: TRBD1 (6 bases). The clonotype originates from a human donor in good health (CMV status not recorded). Some clones in this sample may be carry-over from other donors' samples. CDR3 protein: CASSLGGSRTEAFF. CDR3 bases: TGTGCCAGCAGCTTAGGGGGGTCTAGGACTGAAGCTTTCTTT.